Listed below are T cell receptor beta chains from one sample, sequenced in a study of cytomegalovirus exposure and HLA in healthy donors. Profiling relied on immunoSEQ multiplex PCR, and the TCRdb table lists in-frame clones only, not all of them. The repertoire holds 85,000 to 130,000 clones, with 65% to 75% as singletons. Sequences were obtained from PBMCs. These receptors originate from a woman aged 18-30 years in good health and CMV-seropositive. The CDR3 runs from the conserved cysteine through the conserved F or W. A D gene is named only where the DNA matches it firmly. Clone size is stated in some rows and not others, as once, few, many or a class when expanded.

TRBJ2-7 TRBV5-1 NA NA TGCGCCAGCACGACGCACGTCGAGCAGGTCTTGTACTTC CASTTHVEQVLYF
TRBJ2-2 TRBV5-1 NA TRBD2 TGCGCCAGTCGTATAGCGGGAGTAAACACCGGGGAGCTGTTTTTT CASRIAGVNTGELFF
TRBJ2-1 TRBV19 NA TRBD2 TGTGCCAGTAAAGATAGCGGGAGGGCCGGGTTCTCCTACAATGAGCAGTTCTTC CASKDSGRAGFSYNEQFF
TRBJ1-5 TRBV19 NA TRBD1 TGTGCCAGTAGTATGGGGGATAGGGGGCAAAATCAGCCCCAGCATTTT CASSMGDRGQNQPQHF
TRBJ2-3 TRBV7-8 NA TRBD2 TGTGCCAGCAGCTTAGCGGGGACTAGCGGGAGCACAGATACGCAGTATTTT CASSLAGTSGSTDTQYF
TRBJ2-7 TRBV7-9 NA NA TGTGCCAGCAGCTTAGCGGGCCACTACGAGCAGTACTTC CASSLAGHYEQYF
TRBJ2-6 TRBV6-5 NA TRBD1 TGTGCCAGCAACAGACAGGGCCCCGGGGCCAACGTCCTGACTTTC CASNRQGPGANVLTF
TRBJ2-2 TRBV9 NA NA TGTGCCAGCAGCCTCCGACAGCTTAAAGACCCCAACACCGGGGAGCTGTTTTTT CASSLRQLKDPNTGELFF
TRBJ1-1 TRBV4-3 NA NA TGCGCCAGCAGCCAAGTTCGAGGGTACACTGAAGCTTTCTTT CASSQVRGYTEAFF
TRBJ1-5 TRBV18 once NA TGTGCCAGCTCACCCCAGGACGGACAAAATCAGCCCCAGCATTTT CASSPQDGQNQPQHF
TRBJ1-2 TRBV18 NA TRBD1 TGTGCCAGCTCTAACCCCGGACAGGGAGACTATGGCTACACCTTC CASSNPGQGDYGYTF
TRBJ1-1 TRBV25-1 NA NA TGTGCCAGCAGTGCCGGTAACACTGAAGCTTTCTTT CASSAGNTEAFF
TRBJ2-7 TRBV7-3 NA NA TGTGCCAGCAGCTTAGGGGGGGCCGAGGGGAACGAGCAGTACTTC CASSLGGAEGNEQYF
TRBJ1-2 TRBV6-4 NA NA TGTGCCAGCAGTGAAGGAGATAACTATGGCTACACCTTC CASSEGDNYGYTF
TRBJ2-3 TRBV4-1 NA TRBD2 TGCGCCAGCAGCCAAATCGGGACTAGCCGTGCTAGCACAGATACGCAGTATTTT CASSQIGTSRASTDTQYF
TRBJ1-2 TRBV6-6 few NA TGTGCCAGCAGTTTGGAGGGAGGGACCTATGGCTACACCTTC CASSLEGGTYGYTF
TRBJ2-7 TRBV27 NA NA TGTGCCAGCAGTCCAACGGACAGACCCTACGAGCAGTACTTC CASSPTDRPYEQYF
TRBJ2-1 TRBV14 NA TRBD2 TGTGCCAGCAGCCTGGAGGCACTAGCGGGAGGTAGCTCCTACAATGAGCAGTTCTTC CASSLEALAGGSSYNEQFF
TRBJ2-3 TRBV6-5 few NA TGTGCCAGCAGTTACCCAGGGCGCACAGATACGCAGTATTTT CASSYPGRTDTQYF
TRBJ2-7 TRBV9 few NA TGTGCCAGCAGCGTGGGTCAGGGGGGAACCTACGAGCAGTACTTC CASSVGQGGTYEQYF
TRBJ2-1 TRBV7-9 NA NA TGTGCCAGCAGCTTAGGAGCGGAAGCGCCCTACAATGAGCAGTTCTTC CASSLGAEAPYNEQFF
TRBJ2-7 TRBV2 once NA TGTGCCAGCAGTGAGTCGGAGGGGCCCTCCTACGAGCAGTACTTC CASSESEGPSYEQYF
TRBJ1-4 TRBV7-8 NA NA TGTGCCAGCAGCTTGCGGACAACGAACGAAAAACTGTTTTTT CASSLRTTNEKLFF
TRBJ2-2 TRBV19 NA TRBD1 TGTGCCAGTAGCACCCCCGGGACAGACTCCACCGGGGAGCTGTTTTTT CASSTPGTDSTGELFF
TRBJ2-3 TRBV4-1 NA TRBD1 TGCGCCAGCAGCCGCCCTGGACAGGGGGGAACAGATACGCAGTATTTT CASSRPGQGGTDTQYF
TRBJ1-5 TRBV28 NA NA TGTGCCAGCAGTAAACGCCGGGACACCTATAGCAATCAGCCCCAGCATTTT CASSKRRDTYSNQPQHF
TRBJ2-7 TRBV29-1 NA TRBD2 TGCAGCGTTACCAAGCGGGAGGCTCCTCTCTCCTACGAGCAGTACTTC CSVTKREAPLSYEQYF
TRBJ2-5 TRBV5-1 NA TRBD2 TGCGCCAGCAGAAATGCTTTGGGCGGGAGAAGGGAGACCCAGTACTTC CASRNALGGRRETQYF
TRBJ2-3 TRBV27 NA TRBD2 TGTGCCAGCAGTTTGCCCAGCGGGAGGGATTCAGATACGCAGTATTTT CASSLPSGRDSDTQYF
TRBJ1-1 TRBV19 NA NA TGTGCCAGTACGGACCGGCGGGGCACTGAAGCTTTCTTT CASTDRRGTEAFF
TRBJ1-5 TRBV5-1 NA TRBD1 TGCGCCAGCAGGAGGGGGCGCGGGGATCAGCCCCAGCATTTT CASRRGRGDQPQHF
TRBJ2-2 TRBV7-3 NA TRBD1 TGTGCCAGCAGAAAAACAGGGGGCTATGCCGGGGAGCTGTTTTTT CASRKTGGYAGELFF
TRBJ2-7 TRBV4-3 few TRBD2 TGCGCCAGCAGCCAAGATCGCAGGGGACTAGCGGGAGGCCAGTACTTC CASSQDRRGLAGGQYF
TRBJ2-7 TRBV7-2 NA TRBD1 TGTGCCAGCAGCAGGGACAGGAGCTCCTACGAGCAGTACTTC CASSRDRSSYEQYF
TRBJ2-7 TRBV6-1 once NA TGTGCCAGCAGACTGACAGATTTTATCTCCTACGAGCAGTACTTC CASRLTDFISYEQYF
TRBJ2-7 TRBV5-1 once NA TGCGCCAGCAGCTTGCAGGGGAACCGGGACAAAAACTACGAGCAGTACTTC CASSLQGNRDKNYEQYF
TRBJ2-5 TRBV7-2 NA TRBD1 TGTGCCAGCAGCACGACAGGGTTGGAGACCCAGTACTTC CASSTTGLETQYF
TRBJ2-7 TRBV9 NA NA TGTGCCAGCAGCGTCGAGGCCGGGACATCGGGCTACGAGCAGTACTTC CASSVEAGTSGYEQYF